Described below is a single T cell receptor beta chain sequence and its context. This entry belongs to a study of blood T cell repertoires in COVID-19. For the study at large: The United States, Italy and Spain supplied acute and convalescent COVID-19 samples. Sources were T cells, B-cell-depleted T cells, or PBMCs; the material itself was cDNA or gDNA.

In the original workflow: Reference gene primer amplification yielded estimated nucleated cell counts. Generated by immunoSEQ multiplex PCR, the TCRdb table keeps only in-frame clones and is missing some. That table gives V, J and clone size, and the DNA gave D and trimming. The data hold around 160,000 clones, with more than 90% observed a single time. The V and J ends lost 5 bases and 7 bases, in that order; junction bases with no gene match: 6. This CDR3 is 14 amino acids long. The V gene's germline CDR1 is SEHNR and CDR2 FQNEAQ (reference sequence). This clonotype was obtained from a man aged 60 to 75 with active or convalescent COVID-19. Sequencing was performed on peripheral blood. The chain links TRBV7-9 to TRBJ2-5, with 11 bases matching TRBD2. CDR3 bases: TGTGCCAGCAGCCTGACTAGCGGGGTGCCGACCCAGTACTTC. It translates to CASSLTSGVPTQYF. The whole variable domain, filled in from reference TRBV7-9 and TRBJ2-5, reads DTGVSQNPRHKITKRGQNVTFRCDPISEHNRLYWYRQTLGQGPEFLTYFQNEAQLEKSRLLSDRFSAERPKGSFSTLEIQRTEQGDSAMYLCASSLTSGVPTQYFGPGTRLLVL.